Included here is one TCR beta chain sequence, with context. At the DNA level, this CDR3 is encoded by other sequences in the same sample as well. Measured with immunoSEQ multiplex PCR; TCRdb has only the in-frame clones, and not every one. The sample holds around 30,000 clones, around nine tenths seen once. The data were obtained in a study of T cell changes during pregnancy in multiple sclerosis. Per germline, CDR1 MNHEY and CDR2 SMNVEV (reference sequence). The CDR3 runs 14 residues. J gave up 1 base and V 3 bases, and 2 bases lay outside the gene matches. The genes are TRBV27 and TRBJ2-7, with TRBD1 identical over 8 bases. The sequencing here drew on CD8+ T cells from peripheral blood mononuclear cells, taken before pregnancy. The origin of this receptor is a female donor with multiple sclerosis, enrolled in a pregnancy study. CDR3 sequence reads: CASSFGQGSYEQYF. The CDR3 coding sequence is TGTGCCAGCAGTTTCGGACAGGGATCCTACGAGCAGTACTTC.